The clone carrying this T cell receptor (beta chain) has just one count. This sample stems from a study of blood T cell repertoires in COVID-19. Study information: Researchers got acute and convalescent COVID-19 samples from the United States, Italy and Spain.

This CDR3 has 17 amino acids. J lost 5 bases, V lost 6 bases, and 14 bases had no gene match. CDR1 and CDR2 from the germline V gene are SEHNR and FQNEAQ (reference sequence). Only in-frame clones appear in the TCRdb table, and some are missing; sequencing was by immunoSEQ multiplex PCR. The data contain approximately 400,000 clones, around 88% of them seen just once; the ten biggest clones take up about 12%. The sample was peripheral blood. The sequence was obtained from a woman in her fifties or sixties with COVID-19, enrolled during active disease. V gene TRBV7-9 combines with J gene TRBJ2-1, with 9 bases matching TRBD1. CDR3 region: CASSFVGQGFSDNEQFF. In DNA, the CDR3 is TGTGCCAGCAGTTTCGTGGGACAGGGATTTTCGGACAATGAGCAGTTCTTC.